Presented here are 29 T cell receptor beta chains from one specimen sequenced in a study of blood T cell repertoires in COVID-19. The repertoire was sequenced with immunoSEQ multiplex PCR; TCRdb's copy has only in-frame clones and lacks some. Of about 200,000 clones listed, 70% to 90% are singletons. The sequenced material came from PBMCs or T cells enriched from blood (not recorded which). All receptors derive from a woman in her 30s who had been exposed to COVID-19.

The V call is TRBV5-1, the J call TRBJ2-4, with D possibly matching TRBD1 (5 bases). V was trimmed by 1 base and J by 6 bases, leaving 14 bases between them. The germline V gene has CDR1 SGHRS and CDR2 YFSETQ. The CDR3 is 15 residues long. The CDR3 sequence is CASSLSQGGRNIQYF. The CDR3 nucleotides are TGCGCCAGCAGCTTGAGCCAGGGCGGAAGAAACATTCAGTACTTC.

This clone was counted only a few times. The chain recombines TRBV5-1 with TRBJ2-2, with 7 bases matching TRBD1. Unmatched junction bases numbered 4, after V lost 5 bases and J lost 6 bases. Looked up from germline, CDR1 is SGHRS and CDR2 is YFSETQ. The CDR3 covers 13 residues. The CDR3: CASSTTGAGELFF. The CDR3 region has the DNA TGCGCCAGCAGTACCACAGGGGCCGGGGAGCTGTTTTTT.

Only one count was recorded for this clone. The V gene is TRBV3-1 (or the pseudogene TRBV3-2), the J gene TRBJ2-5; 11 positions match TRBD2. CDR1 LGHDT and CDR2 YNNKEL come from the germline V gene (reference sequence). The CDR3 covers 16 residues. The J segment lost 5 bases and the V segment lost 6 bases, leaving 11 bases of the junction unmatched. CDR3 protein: CASSLAGGPLWETQYF. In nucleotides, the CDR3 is TGTGCCAGCAGTCTAGCGGGGGGACCTCTTTGGGAGACCCAGTACTTC.

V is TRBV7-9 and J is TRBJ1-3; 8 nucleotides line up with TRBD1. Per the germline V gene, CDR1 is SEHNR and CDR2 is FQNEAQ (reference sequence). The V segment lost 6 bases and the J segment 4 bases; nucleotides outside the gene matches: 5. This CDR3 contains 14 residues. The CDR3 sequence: CASRGGTGGNTIYF. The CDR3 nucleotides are TGTGCCAGCAGGGGGGGGACAGGCGGAAACACCATATATTTT.

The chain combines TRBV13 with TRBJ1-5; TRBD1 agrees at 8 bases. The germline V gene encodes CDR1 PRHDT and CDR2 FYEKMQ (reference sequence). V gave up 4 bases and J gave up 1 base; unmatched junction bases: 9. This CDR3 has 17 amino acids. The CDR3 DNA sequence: TGTGCCAGCAGCTATAGGACAGACAGGGGAAGCAATCAGCCCCAGCATTTT. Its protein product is CASSYRTDRGSNQPQHF.

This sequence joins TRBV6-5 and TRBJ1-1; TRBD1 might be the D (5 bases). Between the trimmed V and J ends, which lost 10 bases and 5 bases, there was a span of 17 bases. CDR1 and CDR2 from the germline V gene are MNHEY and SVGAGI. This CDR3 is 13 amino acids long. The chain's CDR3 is CAITEGVETEAFF. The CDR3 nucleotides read TGTGCCATTACGGAAGGGGTGGAAACTGAAGCTTTCTTT.

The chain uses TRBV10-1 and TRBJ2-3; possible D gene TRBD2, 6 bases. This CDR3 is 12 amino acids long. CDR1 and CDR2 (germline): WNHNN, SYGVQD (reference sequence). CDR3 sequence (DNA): TGCGAGACTAGGGGACCCACAGATACGCAGTATTTT. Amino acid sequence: CETRGPTDTQYF.

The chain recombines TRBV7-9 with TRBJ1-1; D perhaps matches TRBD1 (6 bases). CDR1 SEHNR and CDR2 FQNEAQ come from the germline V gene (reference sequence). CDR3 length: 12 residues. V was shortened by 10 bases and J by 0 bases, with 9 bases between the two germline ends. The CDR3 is CATGQMNTEAFF. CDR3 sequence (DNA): TGTGCCACTGGACAGATGAACACTGAAGCTTTCTTT.

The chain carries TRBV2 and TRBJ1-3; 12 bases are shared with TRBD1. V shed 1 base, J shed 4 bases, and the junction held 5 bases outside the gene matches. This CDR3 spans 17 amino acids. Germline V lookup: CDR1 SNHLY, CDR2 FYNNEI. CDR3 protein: CASSEVRGTGGGNTIYF. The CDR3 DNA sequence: TGTGCCAGCAGTGAAGTGAGGGGGACAGGGGGCGGAAACACCATATATTTT.

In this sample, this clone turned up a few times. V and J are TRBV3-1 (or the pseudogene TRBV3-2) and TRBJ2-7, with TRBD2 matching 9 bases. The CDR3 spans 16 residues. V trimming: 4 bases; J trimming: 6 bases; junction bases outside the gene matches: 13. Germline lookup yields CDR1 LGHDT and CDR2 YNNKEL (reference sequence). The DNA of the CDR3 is TGTGCCAGCAGCCCCTCGTACGGACTAGCGAGGTTCGAGCAGTACTTC. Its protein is CASSPSYGLARFEQYF.

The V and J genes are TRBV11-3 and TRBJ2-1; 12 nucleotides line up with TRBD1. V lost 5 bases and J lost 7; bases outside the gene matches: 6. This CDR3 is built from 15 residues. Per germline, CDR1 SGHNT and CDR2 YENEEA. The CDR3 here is CASSQRGQGANEQFF. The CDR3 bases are TGTGCCAGCAGCCAGAGGGGACAGGGGGCGAATGAGCAGTTCTTC.

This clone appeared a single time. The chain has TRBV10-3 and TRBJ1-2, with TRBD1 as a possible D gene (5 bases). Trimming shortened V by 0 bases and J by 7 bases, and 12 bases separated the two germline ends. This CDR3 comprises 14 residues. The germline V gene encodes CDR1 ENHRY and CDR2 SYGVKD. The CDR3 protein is CAISESGGKGGYTF. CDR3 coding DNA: TGTGCCATCAGTGAGTCCGGGGGGAAGGGTGGCTACACCTTC.

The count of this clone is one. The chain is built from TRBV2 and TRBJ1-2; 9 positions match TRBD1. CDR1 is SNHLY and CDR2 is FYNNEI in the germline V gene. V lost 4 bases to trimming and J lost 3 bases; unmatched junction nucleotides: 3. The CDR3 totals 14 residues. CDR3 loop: CASSGGQGYYGYTF. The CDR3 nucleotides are TGTGCCAGCAGTGGGGGACAGGGATACTATGGCTACACCTTC.

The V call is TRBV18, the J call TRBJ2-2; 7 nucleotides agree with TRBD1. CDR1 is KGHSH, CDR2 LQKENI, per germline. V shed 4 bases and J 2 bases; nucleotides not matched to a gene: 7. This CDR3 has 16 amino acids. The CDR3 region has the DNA TGTGCCAGCTCACTATCGGGACAGCGCAACACCGGGGAGCTGTTTTTT. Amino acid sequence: CASSLSGQRNTGELFF.

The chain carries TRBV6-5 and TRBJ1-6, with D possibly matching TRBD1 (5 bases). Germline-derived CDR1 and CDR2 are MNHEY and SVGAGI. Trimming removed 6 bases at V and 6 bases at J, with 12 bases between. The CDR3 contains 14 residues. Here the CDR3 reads CASRGVLLNSPLHF. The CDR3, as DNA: TGTGCCAGCAGAGGGGTCCTCCTTAATTCACCCCTCCACTTT.

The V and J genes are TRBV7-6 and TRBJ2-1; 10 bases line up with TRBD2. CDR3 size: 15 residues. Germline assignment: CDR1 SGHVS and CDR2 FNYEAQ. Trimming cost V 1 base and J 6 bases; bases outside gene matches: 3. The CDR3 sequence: CASSLVAGGFNEQFF. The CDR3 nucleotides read TGTGCCAGCAGCTTAGTAGCGGGGGGTTTCAATGAGCAGTTCTTC.

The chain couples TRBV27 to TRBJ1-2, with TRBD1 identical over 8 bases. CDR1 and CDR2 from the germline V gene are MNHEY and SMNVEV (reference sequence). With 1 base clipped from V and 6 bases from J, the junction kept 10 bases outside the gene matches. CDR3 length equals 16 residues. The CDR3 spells CASSLYHRGKSDGYTF. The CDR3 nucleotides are TGTGCCAGCAGTTTATACCACAGGGGGAAAAGTGATGGCTACACCTTC.

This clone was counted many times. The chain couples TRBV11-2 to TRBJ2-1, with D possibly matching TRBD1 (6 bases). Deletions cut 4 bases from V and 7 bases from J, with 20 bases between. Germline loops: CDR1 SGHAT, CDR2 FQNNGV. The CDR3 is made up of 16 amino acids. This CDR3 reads CASSSPAAQGLNEQFF. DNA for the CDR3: TGTGCCAGCAGCTCCCCCGCGGCGCAGGGGTTGAATGAGCAGTTCTTC.

The CDR3 nucleotides read TGCGCCAGCAGCTCTACGCCGCGGAATGAGCAGTTCTTC. Translation gives CASSSTPRNEQFF. This rearrangement joins TRBV5-1 to TRBJ2-1; the D is unclear. The CDR3 covers 13 residues. Germline V gene data show CDR1 as SGHRS and CDR2 as YFSETQ. The V end lost 3 bases, the J end lost 7 bases, and 11 bases lay between the germline ends.

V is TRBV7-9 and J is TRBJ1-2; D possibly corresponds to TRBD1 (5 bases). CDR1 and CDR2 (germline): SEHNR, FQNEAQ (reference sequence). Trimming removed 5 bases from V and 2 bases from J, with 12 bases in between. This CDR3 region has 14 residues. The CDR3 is CASSPGGPNYGYTF. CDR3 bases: TGTGCCAGCAGCCCCGGGGGACCCAACTATGGCTACACCTTC.

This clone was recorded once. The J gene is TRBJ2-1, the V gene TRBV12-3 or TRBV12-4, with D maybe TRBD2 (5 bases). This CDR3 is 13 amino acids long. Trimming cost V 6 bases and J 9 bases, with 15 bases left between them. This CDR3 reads CASRFSAGGEQFF. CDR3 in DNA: TGTGCCAGCAGGTTTAGTGCGGGTGGTGAGCAGTTCTTC.

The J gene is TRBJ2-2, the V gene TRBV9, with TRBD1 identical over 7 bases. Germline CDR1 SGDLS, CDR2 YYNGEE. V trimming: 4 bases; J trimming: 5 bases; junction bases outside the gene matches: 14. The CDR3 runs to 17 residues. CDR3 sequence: CASSILPGRGYTGELFF. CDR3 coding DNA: TGTGCCAGCAGCATCCTCCCAGGCAGGGGGTATACCGGGGAGCTGTTTTTT.

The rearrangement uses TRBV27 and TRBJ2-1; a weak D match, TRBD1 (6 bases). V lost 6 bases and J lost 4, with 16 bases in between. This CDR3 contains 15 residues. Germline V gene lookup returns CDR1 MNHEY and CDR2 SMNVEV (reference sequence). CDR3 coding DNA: TGTGCCAGCAGGTACAGGACAGTTTCTTACAATGAGCAGTTCTTC. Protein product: CASRYRTVSYNEQFF.

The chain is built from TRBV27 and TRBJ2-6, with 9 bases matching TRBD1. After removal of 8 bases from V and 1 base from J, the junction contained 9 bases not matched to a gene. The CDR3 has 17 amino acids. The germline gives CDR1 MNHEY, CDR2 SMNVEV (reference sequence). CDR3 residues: CASGRTGQGSGANVLTF. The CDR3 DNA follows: TGTGCCAGCGGGCGTACGGGACAGGGATCTGGGGCCAACGTCCTGACTTTC.

The CDR3 DNA reads as TGTGCCAGCAGCCAAGGGGACAGGGGACCCAATTCACCCCTCCACTTT. Protein sequence: CASSQGDRGPNSPLHF. The V call is TRBV3-1 (or the pseudogene TRBV3-2), the J call TRBJ1-6; 10 nucleotides line up with TRBD1. This CDR3 spans 16 amino acids. Germline CDR1 is LGHDT and CDR2 is YNNKEL (reference sequence). Losses at the gene ends were 1 base for V and 7 bases for J; bases not matched to a gene: 4.

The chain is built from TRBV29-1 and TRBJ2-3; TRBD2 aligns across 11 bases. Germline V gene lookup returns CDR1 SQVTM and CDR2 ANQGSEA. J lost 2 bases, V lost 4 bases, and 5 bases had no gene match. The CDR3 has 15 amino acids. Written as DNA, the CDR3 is TGCAGCGTTGCTAGCGGGGGGCCTTCCACAGATACGCAGTATTTT. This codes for CSVASGGPSTDTQYF.

This CDR3 reads CASSRGTGGSGNTIYF. The CDR3 bases are TGTGCCAGCAGCCGCGGGACAGGGGGATCTGGAAACACCATATATTTT. This chain joins TRBV11-3 and TRBJ1-3, with TRBD1 matching over 11 bases. The J segment lost 1 base and the V segment lost 5 bases, leaving 4 bases of the junction unmatched. Germline CDR1 SGHNT, CDR2 YENEEA. The CDR3 has 16 amino acids.

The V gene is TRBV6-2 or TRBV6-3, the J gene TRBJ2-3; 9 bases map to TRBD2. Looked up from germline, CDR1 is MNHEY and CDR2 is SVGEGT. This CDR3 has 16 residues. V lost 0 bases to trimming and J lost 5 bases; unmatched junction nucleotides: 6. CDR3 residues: CASSYSRGGRRDTQYF. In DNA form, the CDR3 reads TGTGCCAGCAGTTACTCGCGGGGGGGCCGAAGAGATACGCAGTATTTT.

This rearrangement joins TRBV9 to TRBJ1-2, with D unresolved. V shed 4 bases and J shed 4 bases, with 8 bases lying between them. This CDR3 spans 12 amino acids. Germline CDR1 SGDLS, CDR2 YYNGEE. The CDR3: CASSSHSYGYTF. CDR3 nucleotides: TGTGCCAGCAGCTCCCACAGCTATGGCTACACCTTC.